This T cell receptor (beta chain) derives from a study of identifying expanded T cells in peripheral blood. For this clone: Its target is not known.

Study findings and constraints: Across healthy donors, higher total template counts meant significantly greater approximately two-week count variance. Over two and four weeks, about 15 and 19 clones changed, versus around 1.3 between replicates.

Assay: immunoSEQ multiplex PCR; the TCRdb copy retains only in-frame clones and omits some. Counted here are tens of thousands of clones, about four fifths occurring once; the ten biggest clones make up over 15%. This CDR3 contains 13 residues. Looked up from germline, CDR1 is SGDLS and CDR2 is YYNGEE. Deletions cut 0 bases from V and 5 bases from J, with 8 bases between. This TCR was sampled from a person aged 18 to 75 in good health. What was sequenced was blood. V gene TRBV9 combines with J gene TRBJ2-5; D is ambiguous. CDR3 residues: CASSVGHSETQYF. In DNA, the CDR3 is TGTGCCAGCAGCGTAGGACATTCGGAGACCCAGTACTTC.